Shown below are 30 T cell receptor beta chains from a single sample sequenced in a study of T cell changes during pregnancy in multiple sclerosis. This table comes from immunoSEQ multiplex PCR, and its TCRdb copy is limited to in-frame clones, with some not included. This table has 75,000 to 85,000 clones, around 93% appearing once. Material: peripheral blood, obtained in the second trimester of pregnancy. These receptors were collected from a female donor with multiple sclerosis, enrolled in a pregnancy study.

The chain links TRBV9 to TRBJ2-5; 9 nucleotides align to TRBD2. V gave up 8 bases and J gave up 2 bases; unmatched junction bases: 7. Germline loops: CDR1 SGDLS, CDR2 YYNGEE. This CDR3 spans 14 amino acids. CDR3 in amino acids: CASTTTSGQETQYF. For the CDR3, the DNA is TGTGCCAGTACAACCACTAGCGGGCAAGAGACCCAGTACTTC.

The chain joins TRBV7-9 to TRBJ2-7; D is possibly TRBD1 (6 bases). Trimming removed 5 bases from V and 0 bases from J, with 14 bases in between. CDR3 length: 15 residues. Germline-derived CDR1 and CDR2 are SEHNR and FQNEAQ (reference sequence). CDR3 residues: CASSPRQASSYEQYF. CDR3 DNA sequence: TGTGCCAGCAGCCCTAGACAGGCGAGCTCCTACGAGCAGTACTTC.

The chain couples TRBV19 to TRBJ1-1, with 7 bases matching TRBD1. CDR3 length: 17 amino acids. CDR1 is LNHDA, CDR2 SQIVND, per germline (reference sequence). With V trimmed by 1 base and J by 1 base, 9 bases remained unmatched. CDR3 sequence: CASSIAATGTANTEAFF. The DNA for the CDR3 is TGTGCCAGTAGTATAGCAGCCACCGGGACAGCGAACACTGAAGCTTTCTTT. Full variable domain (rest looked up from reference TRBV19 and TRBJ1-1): DGGITQSPKYLFRKEGQNVTLSCEQNLNHDAMYWYRQDPGQGLRLIYYSQIVNDFQKGDIAEGYSVSREKKESFPLTVTSAQKNPTAFYLCASSIAATGTANTEAFFGQGTRLTVV.

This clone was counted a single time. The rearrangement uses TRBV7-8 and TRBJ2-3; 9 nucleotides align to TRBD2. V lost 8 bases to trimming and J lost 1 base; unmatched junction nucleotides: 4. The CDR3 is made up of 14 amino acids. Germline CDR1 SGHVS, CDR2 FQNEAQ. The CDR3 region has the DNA TGTGCCAGCGCAGCGGGGGGACGCACAGATACGCAGTATTTT. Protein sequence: CASAAGGRTDTQYF.

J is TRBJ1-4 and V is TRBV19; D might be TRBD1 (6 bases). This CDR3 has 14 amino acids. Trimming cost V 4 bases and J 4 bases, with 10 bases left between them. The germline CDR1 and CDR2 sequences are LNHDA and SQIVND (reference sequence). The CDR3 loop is CASSTTGHNEKLFF. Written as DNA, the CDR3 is TGTGCCAGTAGTACGACAGGACATAATGAAAAACTGTTTTTT.

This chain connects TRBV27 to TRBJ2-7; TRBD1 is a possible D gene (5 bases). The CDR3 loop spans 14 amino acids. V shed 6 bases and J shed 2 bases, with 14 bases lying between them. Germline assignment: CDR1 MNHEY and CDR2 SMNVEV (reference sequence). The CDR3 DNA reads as TGTGCCAGCAGCCCTCGACAGTCCCCCTACGAGCAGTACTTC. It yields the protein CASSPRQSPYEQYF.

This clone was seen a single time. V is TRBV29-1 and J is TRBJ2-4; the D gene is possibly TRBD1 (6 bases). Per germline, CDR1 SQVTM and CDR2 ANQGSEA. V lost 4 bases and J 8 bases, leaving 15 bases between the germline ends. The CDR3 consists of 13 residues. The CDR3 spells CSVVQGSLDIQYF. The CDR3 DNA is TGCAGCGTTGTGCAGGGGAGTTTGGACATTCAGTACTTC. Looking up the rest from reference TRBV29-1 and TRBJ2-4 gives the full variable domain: SAVISQKPSRDICQRGTSLTIQCQVDSQVTMMFWYRQQPGQSLTLIATANQGSEATYESGFVIDKFPISRPNLTFSTLTVSNMSPEDSSIYLCSVVQGSLDIQYFGAGTRLSVL.

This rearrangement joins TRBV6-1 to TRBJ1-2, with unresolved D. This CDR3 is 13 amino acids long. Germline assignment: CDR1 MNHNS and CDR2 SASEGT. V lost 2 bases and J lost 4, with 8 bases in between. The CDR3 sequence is CASSEITFYGYTF. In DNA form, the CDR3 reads TGTGCCAGCAGTGAAATAACTTTCTATGGCTACACCTTC.

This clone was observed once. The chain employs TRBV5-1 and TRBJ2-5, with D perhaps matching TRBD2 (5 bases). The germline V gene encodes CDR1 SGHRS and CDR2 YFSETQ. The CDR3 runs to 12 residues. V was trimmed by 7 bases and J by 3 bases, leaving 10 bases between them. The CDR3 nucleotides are TGCGCCAGCTCGGGATATAAAGAGACCCAGTACTTC. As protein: CASSGYKETQYF.

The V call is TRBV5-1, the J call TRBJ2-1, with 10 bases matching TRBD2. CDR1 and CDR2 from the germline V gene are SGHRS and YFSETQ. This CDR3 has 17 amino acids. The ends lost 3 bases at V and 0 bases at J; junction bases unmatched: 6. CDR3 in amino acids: CASSWGSGGSSYNEQFF. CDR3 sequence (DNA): TGCGCCAGCAGCTGGGGTAGCGGGGGGAGCTCCTACAATGAGCAGTTCTTC.

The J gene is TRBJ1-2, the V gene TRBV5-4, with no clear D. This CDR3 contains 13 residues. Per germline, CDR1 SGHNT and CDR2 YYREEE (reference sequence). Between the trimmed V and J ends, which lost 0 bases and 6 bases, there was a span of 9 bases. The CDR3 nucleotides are TGTGCCAGCAGCTTGGTAGTGGAGGATGGCTACACCTTC. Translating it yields CASSLVVEDGYTF.

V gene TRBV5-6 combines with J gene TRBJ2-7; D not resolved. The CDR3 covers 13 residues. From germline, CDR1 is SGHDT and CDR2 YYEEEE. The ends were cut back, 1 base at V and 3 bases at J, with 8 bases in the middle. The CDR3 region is CASSLRGVYEQYF. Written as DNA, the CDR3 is TGTGCCAGCAGCTTGCGCGGAGTCTACGAGCAGTACTTC.

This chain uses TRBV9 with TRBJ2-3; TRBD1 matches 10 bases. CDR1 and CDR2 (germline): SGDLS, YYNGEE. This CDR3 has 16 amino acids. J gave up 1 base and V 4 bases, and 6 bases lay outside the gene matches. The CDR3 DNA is TGTGCCAGCAGCCCCCAGACAGGGGGCCGCACAGATACGCAGTATTTT. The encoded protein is CASSPQTGGRTDTQYF.

CDR3 protein: CASSPGSYEQYF. In DNA form, the CDR3 reads TGCGCCAGCAGTCCGGGCTCCTACGAGCAGTACTTC. This rearrangement joins TRBV10-2 to TRBJ2-7; D gene ambiguous. CDR1 WSHSY and CDR2 SAAADI come from the germline V gene. The CDR3 runs to 12 residues. V was cut by 5 bases and J by 0 bases, with 5 bases left in between.

The CDR3 nucleotides are TGTGCCACCAGCAGACCTCTAGCGTGGGTCTACAATGAGCAGTTCTTC. Protein: CATSRPLAWVYNEQFF. The chain uses TRBV15 and TRBJ2-1; the D gene is possibly TRBD2 (6 bases). V was trimmed by 2 bases and J by 3 bases, leaving 14 bases between them. In germline, CDR1 is LNHNV, CDR2 YYDKDF (reference sequence). The length of the CDR3 is 16 residues.

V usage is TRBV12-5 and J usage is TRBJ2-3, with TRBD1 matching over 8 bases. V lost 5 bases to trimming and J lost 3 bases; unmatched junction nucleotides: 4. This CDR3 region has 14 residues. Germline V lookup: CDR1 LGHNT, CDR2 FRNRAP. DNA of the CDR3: TGTGCTAGTGGTCTGGGACAGGTAACAGATACGCAGTATTTT. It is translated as CASGLGQVTDTQYF. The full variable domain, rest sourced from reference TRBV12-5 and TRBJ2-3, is DARVTQTPRHKVTEMGQEVTMRCQPILGHNTVFWYRQTMMQGLELLAYFRNRAPLDDSGMPKDRFSAEMPDATLATLKIQPSEPRDSAVYFCASGLGQVTDTQYFGPGTRLTVL.

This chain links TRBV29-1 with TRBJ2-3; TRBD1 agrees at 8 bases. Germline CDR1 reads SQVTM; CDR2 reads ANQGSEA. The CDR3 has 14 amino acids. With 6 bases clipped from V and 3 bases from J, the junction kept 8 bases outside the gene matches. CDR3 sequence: CSVNRDRRTDTQYF. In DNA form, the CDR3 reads TGCAGCGTCAACCGGGACAGGAGGACAGATACGCAGTATTTT.

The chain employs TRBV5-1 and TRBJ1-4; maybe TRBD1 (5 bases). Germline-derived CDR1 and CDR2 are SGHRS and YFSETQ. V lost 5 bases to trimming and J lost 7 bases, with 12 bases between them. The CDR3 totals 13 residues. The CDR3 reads CASSLTGPEKLFF. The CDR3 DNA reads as TGCGCCAGCAGTTTAACAGGCCCTGAAAAACTGTTTTTT.

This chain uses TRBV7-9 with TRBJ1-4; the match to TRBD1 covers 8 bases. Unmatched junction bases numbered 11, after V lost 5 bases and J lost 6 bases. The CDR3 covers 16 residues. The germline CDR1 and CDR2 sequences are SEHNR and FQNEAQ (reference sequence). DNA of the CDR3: TGTGCCAGCAGCGCCCGCGGATTGACAGGGGATGAAAAACTGTTTTTT. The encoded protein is CASSARGLTGDEKLFF.

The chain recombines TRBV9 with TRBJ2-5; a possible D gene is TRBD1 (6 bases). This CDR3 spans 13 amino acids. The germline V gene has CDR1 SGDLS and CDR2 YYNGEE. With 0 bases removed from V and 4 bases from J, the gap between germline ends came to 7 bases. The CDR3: CASSVGTAETQYF. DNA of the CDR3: TGTGCCAGCAGCGTAGGGACAGCAGAGACCCAGTACTTC.

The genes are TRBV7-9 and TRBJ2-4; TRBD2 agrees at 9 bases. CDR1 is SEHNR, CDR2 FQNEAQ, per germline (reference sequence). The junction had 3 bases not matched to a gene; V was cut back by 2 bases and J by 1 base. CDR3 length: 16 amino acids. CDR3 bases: TGTGCCAGCAGCTTACGGCTAGCGGGGGCCAAAAACATTCAGTACTTC. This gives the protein CASSLRLAGAKNIQYF.

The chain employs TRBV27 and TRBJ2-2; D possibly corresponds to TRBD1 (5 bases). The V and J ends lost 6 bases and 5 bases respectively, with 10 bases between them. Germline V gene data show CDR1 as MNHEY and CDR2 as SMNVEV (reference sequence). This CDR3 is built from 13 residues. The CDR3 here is CASRGLGTGELFF. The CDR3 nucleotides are TGTGCCAGCAGGGGGCTGGGGACCGGGGAGCTGTTTTTT.

This CDR3 is CASSFGTGDGYTF. The CDR3 nucleotides read TGTGCCAGCAGCTTTGGGACAGGGGATGGCTACACCTTC. The chain links TRBV7-9 to TRBJ1-2; 10 bases match TRBD1. The length of the CDR3 is 13 residues. Unmatched junction bases numbered 1, after V lost 3 bases and J lost 6 bases. Germline V CDR1 and CDR2: SEHNR, FQNEAQ (reference sequence).

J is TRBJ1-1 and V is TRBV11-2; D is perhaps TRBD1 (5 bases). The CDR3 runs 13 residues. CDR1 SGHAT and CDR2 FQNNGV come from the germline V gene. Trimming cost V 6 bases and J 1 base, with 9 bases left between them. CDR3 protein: CASRFRGNTEAFF. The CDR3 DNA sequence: TGTGCCAGCAGGTTTAGGGGGAACACTGAAGCTTTCTTT.

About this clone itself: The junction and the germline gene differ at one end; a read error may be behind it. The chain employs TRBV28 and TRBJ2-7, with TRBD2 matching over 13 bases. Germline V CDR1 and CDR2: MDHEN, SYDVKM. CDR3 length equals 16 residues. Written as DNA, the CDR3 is TGTGCCAGCAGTCTATGGACTAGCGGGGGTTTTAAAGAGCAGTACTTC. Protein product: CASSLWTSGGFKEQYF.

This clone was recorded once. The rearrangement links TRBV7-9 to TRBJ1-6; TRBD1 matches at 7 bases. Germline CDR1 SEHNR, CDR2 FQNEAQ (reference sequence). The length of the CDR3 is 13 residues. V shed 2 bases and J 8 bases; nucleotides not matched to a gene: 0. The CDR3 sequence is CASSLQGDSPLHF. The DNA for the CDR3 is TGTGCCAGCAGCTTACAGGGGGATTCACCCCTCCACTTT.

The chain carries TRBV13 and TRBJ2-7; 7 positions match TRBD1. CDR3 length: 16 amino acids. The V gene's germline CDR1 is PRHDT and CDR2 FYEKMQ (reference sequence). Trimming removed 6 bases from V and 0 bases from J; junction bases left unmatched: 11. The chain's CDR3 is CASRQNSGTASYEQYF. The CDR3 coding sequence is TGTGCCAGCAGGCAAAATAGTGGGACAGCCTCCTACGAGCAGTACTTC.

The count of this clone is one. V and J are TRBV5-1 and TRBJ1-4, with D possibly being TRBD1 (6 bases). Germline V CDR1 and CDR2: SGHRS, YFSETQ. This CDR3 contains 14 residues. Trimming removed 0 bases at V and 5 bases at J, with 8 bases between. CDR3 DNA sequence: TGCGCCAGCAGCTTGGGCAGGGGAAATGAAAAACTGTTTTTT. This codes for CASSLGRGNEKLFF.

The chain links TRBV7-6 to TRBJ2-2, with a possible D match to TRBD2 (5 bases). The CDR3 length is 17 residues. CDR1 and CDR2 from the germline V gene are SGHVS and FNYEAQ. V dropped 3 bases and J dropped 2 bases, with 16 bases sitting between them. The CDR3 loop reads CASSFFAGRINTGELFF. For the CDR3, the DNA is TGTGCCAGCAGCTTCTTCGCGGGCAGGATAAACACCGGGGAGCTGTTTTTT.

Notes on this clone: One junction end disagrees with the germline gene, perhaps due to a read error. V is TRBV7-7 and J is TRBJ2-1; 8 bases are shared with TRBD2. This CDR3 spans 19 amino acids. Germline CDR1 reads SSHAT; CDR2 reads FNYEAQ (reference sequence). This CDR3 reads CASSLADLHRGGLHNEQFF. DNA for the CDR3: TGTGCTAGCAGCTTAGCGGACCTCCATCGGGGGGGCCTACACAATGAGCAGTTCTTC.